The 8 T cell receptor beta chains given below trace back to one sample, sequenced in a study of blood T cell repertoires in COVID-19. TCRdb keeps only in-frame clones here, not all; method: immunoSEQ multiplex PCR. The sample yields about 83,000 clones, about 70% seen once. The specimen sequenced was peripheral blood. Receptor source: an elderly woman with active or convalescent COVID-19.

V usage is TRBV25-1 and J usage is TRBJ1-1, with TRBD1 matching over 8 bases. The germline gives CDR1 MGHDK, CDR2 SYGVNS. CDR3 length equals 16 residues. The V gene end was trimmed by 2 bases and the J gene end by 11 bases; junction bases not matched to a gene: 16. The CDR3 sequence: CASSEALGRGLSDAFF. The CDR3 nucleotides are TGTGCCAGCAGTGAAGCCTTGGGCAGGGGGCTATCGGATGCTTTCTTT.

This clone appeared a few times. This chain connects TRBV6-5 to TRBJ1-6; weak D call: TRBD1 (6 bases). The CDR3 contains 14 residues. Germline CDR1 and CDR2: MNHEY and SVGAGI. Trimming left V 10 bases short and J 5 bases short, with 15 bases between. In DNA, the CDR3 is TGTGCCATCCTTGGGCCAGGGGATAATTCACCCCTCCACTTT. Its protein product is CAILGPGDNSPLHF.

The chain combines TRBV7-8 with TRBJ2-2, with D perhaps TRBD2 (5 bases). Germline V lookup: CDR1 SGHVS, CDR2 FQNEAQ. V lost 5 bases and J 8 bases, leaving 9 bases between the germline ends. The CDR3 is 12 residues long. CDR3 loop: CASSQRGGELFF. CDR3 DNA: TGTGCCAGCAGCCAACGAGGGGGGGAGCTGTTTTTT.

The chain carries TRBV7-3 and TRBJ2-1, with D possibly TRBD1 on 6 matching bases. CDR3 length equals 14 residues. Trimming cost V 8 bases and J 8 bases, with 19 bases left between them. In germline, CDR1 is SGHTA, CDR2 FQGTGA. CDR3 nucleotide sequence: TGTGCCAGCGGCCCCTCGTCCAGGGGTTATGAGCAGTTCTTC. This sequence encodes CASGPSSRGYEQFF.

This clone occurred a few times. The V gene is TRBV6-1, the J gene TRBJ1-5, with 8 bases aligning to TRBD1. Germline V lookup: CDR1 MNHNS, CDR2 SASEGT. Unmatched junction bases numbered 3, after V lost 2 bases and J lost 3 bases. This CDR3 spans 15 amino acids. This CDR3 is CASSETGGDNQPQHF. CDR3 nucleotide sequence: TGTGCCAGCAGTGAAACAGGGGGGGACAATCAGCCCCAGCATTTT.

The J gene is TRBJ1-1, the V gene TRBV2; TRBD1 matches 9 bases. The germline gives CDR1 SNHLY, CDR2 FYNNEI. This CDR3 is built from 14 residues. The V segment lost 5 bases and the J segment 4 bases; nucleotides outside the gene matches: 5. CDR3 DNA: TGTGCCAGCAGTCCACAGGGGGCGAGCACTGAAGCTTTCTTT. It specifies CASSPQGASTEAFF.

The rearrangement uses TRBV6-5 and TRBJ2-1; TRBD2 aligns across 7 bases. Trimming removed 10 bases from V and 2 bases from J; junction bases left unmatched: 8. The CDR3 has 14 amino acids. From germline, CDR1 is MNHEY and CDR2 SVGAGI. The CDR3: CATRTSRTYNEQFF. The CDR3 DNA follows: TGTGCCACCAGGACTAGTCGCACCTACAATGAGCAGTTCTTC.

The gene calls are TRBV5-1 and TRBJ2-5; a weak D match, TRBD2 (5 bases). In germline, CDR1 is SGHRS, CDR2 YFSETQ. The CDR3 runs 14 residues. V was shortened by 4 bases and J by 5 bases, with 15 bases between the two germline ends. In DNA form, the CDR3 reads TGCGCCAGCAGCCCCCCGGGATCTTGGGAGACCCAGTACTTC. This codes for CASSPPGSWETQYF.